A selection of T cell receptor beta chains follows, all from one sample in a study of neurological immune-mediated disorders. TCRdb reprocessed the 5' RACE reads via MiXCR and lists one record per CDR3 protein. This sample has about 59,000 distinct CDR3 sequences, with around 24% found just once. Material: PBMCs. The receptor set was obtained from a man aged 55 to 69 with HTLV-1-associated myelopathy (HAM/TSP). Both conserved end residues are part of each CDR3. A D gene is named only where the DNA matches it firmly. Some rows have no size entry. The others give once, few or many, or a class for an expanded clone.

cdr3_nt: TGTGCCACCAGCGCAGGGGTGAGATTAGATCAGCCCCAGCATTTT
cdr3_aa: CATSAGVRLDQPQHF
clone_size: .
d_call: .
j_call: TRBJ1-5
v_call: TRBV15

cdr3_nt: TGCAGCGTTCTAGACGGGACGATACGTGGGGGTTCCACCTTC
cdr3_aa: CSVLDGTIRGGSTF
clone_size: once
d_call: .
j_call: TRBJ1-2
v_call: TRBV29-1

cdr3_nt: TGTGCCAGCAGGCCGCTAGCGGGAGGGCCAGATGAGCAGTTCTTC
cdr3_aa: CASRPLAGGPDEQFF
clone_size: many
d_call: TRBD2
j_call: TRBJ2-1
v_call: TRBV28

cdr3_nt: TGTGCCAGCAGCCCAGGGGGGGTAACTAATGAAAAACTGTTTTTT
cdr3_aa: CASSPGGVTNEKLFF
clone_size: many
d_call: TRBD1
j_call: TRBJ1-4
v_call: TRBV9

cdr3_nt: TGCAGCGTCCCTGGTTTTACTGAAGCTTTCTTT
cdr3_aa: CSVPGFTEAFF
clone_size: many
d_call: .
j_call: TRBJ1-1
v_call: TRBV29-1

cdr3_nt: TGTGCCAGCTCGCCTTTGGGACAGGGTCGCACTGAAGCTTTCTTT
cdr3_aa: CASSPLGQGRTEAFF
clone_size: .
d_call: TRBD1
j_call: TRBJ1-1
v_call: TRBV18

cdr3_nt: TGCAGCGTTGAGGGCGGGACCGGGGAGCTGTTTTTT
cdr3_aa: CSVEGGTGELFF
clone_size: few
d_call: .
j_call: TRBJ2-2
v_call: TRBV29-1

cdr3_nt: TGCGCCAACTACAAAGTCCCGTGTCCTCCCACCGGGGAGCTGTTTTTT
cdr3_aa: CANYKVPCPPTGELFF
clone_size: .
d_call: .
j_call: TRBJ2-2
v_call: TRBV5-1

cdr3_nt: TGCAGTGCGTCGGGGGCGAAGAACATTCAGTACTTC
cdr3_aa: CSASGAKNIQYF
clone_size: many
d_call: .
j_call: TRBJ2-4
v_call: TRBV20-1

cdr3_nt: TGTGCCAGCAGCTTAATACCGGGACAGGGGGCAATTGTAACTGAAGCTTTCTTT
cdr3_aa: CASSLIPGQGAIVTEAFF
clone_size: many
d_call: TRBD1
j_call: TRBJ1-1
v_call: TRBV7-9

cdr3_nt: TGCAGTGCTAGAGTAATTTGTAGGGGCGAAGCCAATGAGCAGTCCTTC
cdr3_aa: CSARVICRGEANEQSF
clone_size: .
d_call: .
j_call: TRBJ2-1
v_call: TRBV20-1